A selection of T cell receptor beta chains follows, all from one sample in a study of T cell responses to AZD1222 COVID-19 vaccine. TCRdb keeps only in-frame clones here, not all; method: immunoSEQ multiplex PCR. Found here are under 70,000 clones, about 85% of them singletons; the top ten hold around 20%. The material was peripheral blood, obtained on day 0 of AZD1222 vaccination. The receptors derive from an adult in good health. The CDR3 runs from the conserved cysteine through the conserved F or W. The D gene is left open where the match is weak. Part of the rows lack a size; the others show once, few, many or a class for expanded clones.

>NA|NA|TRBV19|TRBJ1-2
TGTGCCAGTAGTATAGGGCCGTCGGACTACACCTTC
CASSIGPSDYTF
>NA|NA|TRBV27|TRBJ2-2
TGTGCCAGCAGACCCGCGAACACCGGGGAGCTGTTTTTT
CASRPANTGELFF
>NA|TRBD1|TRBV18|TRBJ2-2
TGTGCCAGCTCACGGACAGGGATAAACACCGGGGAGCTGTTTTTT
CASSRTGINTGELFF
>NA|NA|TRBV20-1|TRBJ2-7
TGCAGTGCTAGTCCCAGGACATACGAGCAGTACTTC
CSASPRTYEQYF
>NA|NA|TRBV28|TRBJ1-2
TGTGCCAGCAGTTTGGCGGGGCTCTATGGCTACACCTTC
CASSLAGLYGYTF
>NA|NA|TRBV27|TRBJ2-7
TGTGCCAGCAGTAGTATTTTGGGCCACGGGCTACACGAGCAGTACTTC
CASSSILGHGLHEQYF
>NA|NA|TRBV27|TRBJ2-7
TGTGCCAGCAGTTTAGGTTACGGTGACTACGAGCAGTACTTC
CASSLGYGDYEQYF
>NA|NA|TRBV19|TRBJ2-1
TGTGCCAGCAAGCGGGCCGATCGGCCGGACTACAATGAGCAGTTCTTC
CASKRADRPDYNEQFF
>NA|TRBD1|TRBV10-1|TRBJ2-5
TGCGCCAGCAGTGAGTCCGGGACAGGCCTAGAGACCCAGTACTTC
CASSESGTGLETQYF
>NA|TRBD1|TRBV7-6|TRBJ1-5
TGTGCCAGCAGCCCGTTAAGGGGGCAAATCGGTCAGCCCCAGCATTTT
CASSPLRGQIGQPQHF
>NA|TRBD1|TRBV4-2|TRBJ1-1
TGTGCCAGCAGCCGGACAGGGACTGAAACTGAAGCTTTCTTT
CASSRTGTETEAFF
>NA|NA|TRBV9|TRBJ2-3
TGTGCCAGCAGCGTTTGGGGGAGAGGGGCAGATACGCAGTATTTT
CASSVWGRGADTQYF
>few|NA|TRBV11-2|TRBJ2-7
TGTGCCAGCAGCCCGTCGACAGGAGGTTACGAGCAGTACTTC
CASSPSTGGYEQYF
>NA|NA|TRBV3-1/TRBV3-2|TRBJ1-5
TGTGCCAGCAGCCAAGGTCAAGGGAATCAGCCCCAGCATTTT
CASSQGQGNQPQHF
>once|TRBD2|TRBV27|TRBJ2-5
TGTGCCAGCAGTGGGATAGGACTAGCGGGGCAAGAGACCCAGTACTTC
CASSGIGLAGQETQYF
>NA|NA|TRBV12-3/TRBV12-4|TRBJ1-4
TGTGCCAGCAGCCAACAGGGTGGTGAAAAACTGTTTTTT
CASSQQGGEKLFF
>NA|NA|TRBV30|TRBJ2-1
TGTGCCTGGAGTGTACAGTTGATTAGTCTGGGGAACTACAATGAGCAGTTCTTC
CAWSVQLISLGNYNEQFF
>NA|TRBD1|TRBV6-1|TRBJ1-1
TGTGCCAGCAGTGAAGGAACAGGGGACATGAACACTGAAGCTTTCTTT
CASSEGTGDMNTEAFF
>NA|TRBD1|TRBV27|TRBJ2-1
TGTGCCAGCAGTCCCGGACAGGGATCCTACAATGAGCAGTTCTTC
CASSPGQGSYNEQFF
>NA|NA|TRBV6-1|TRBJ2-7
TGTGCCAGCAGTGAAGCTATACAGGTTACCTACGAGCAGTACTTC
CASSEAIQVTYEQYF
>NA|TRBD1|TRBV5-1|TRBJ1-2
TGCGCCAGCACCGACAGGGTCGGCTACACCTTC
CASTDRVGYTF
>NA|NA|TRBV3-1/TRBV3-2|TRBJ2-5
TGTGCCAGCAGCCTTACAAGACAAGAGACCCAGTACTTC
CASSLTRQETQYF
>NA|NA|TRBV5-1|TRBJ2-5
TGCGCCAGCAGGGCTAGGGGCAATGCGGTAGAGACCCAGTACTTC
CASRARGNAVETQYF
>NA|TRBD1|TRBV5-8|TRBJ2-7
TGTGCCAGCAGCTTCCCTGGACAGGGGCTTTACGAGCAGTACTTC
CASSFPGQGLYEQYF
>NA|NA|TRBV27|TRBJ1-4
TGTGCCAGCAGTTTAAGAGGGCTTGCTAATGAAAAACTGTTTTTT
CASSLRGLANEKLFF
>NA|NA|TRBV5-1|TRBJ1-3
TGCGCCAGCAGCTTGGAAGATACTGGAAACACCATATATTTT
CASSLEDTGNTIYF
>NA|NA|TRBV12-3/TRBV12-4|TRBJ1-2
TGTGCCAGCAGTTTAGGGAGTCATGGCTACACCTTC
CASSLGSHGYTF
>NA|TRBD2|TRBV7-2|TRBJ2-2
TGTGCCAGCAGCTTAGCGGCGGGAGGGCCCGGCGGGGAGCTGTTTTTT
CASSLAAGGPGGELFF
>NA|TRBD2|TRBV7-2|TRBJ2-1
TGTGCCAGCAGCCCGGGGGAGGGGTGGAGTGAGCAGTTCTTC
CASSPGEGWSEQFF
>NA|TRBD2|TRBV7-3|TRBJ2-5
TGTGCCAGCAGCCTCGGGGGAGGGAGAGAGACCCAGTACTTC
CASSLGGGRETQYF
>NA|NA|TRBV4-2|TRBJ2-7
TGTGCCAGCAGCCAATTGTTCGGACACCGTACCTACGAGCAGTACTTC
CASSQLFGHRTYEQYF
>few|TRBD1|TRBV12-3/TRBV12-4|TRBJ1-1
TGTGCCAGCAGTTTGACAGGGAGAACTGAAGCTTTCTTT
CASSLTGRTEAFF
>once|TRBD2|TRBV11-1|TRBJ2-5
TGTGCCAGCAGCGGGACTAGCGGGGGGGAGACCCAGTACTTC
CASSGTSGGETQYF
>NA|NA|TRBV9|TRBJ1-4
TGTGCCAGCAGCTTCAGGGAAGGCATAAATGAAAAACTGTTTTTT
CASSFREGINEKLFF
>NA|TRBD2|TRBV19|TRBJ2-7
TGTGCCAGTAGTAAAGCGGGGGGAACCTACGAGCAGTACTTC
CASSKAGGTYEQYF
>NA|TRBD1|TRBV7-3|TRBJ2-1
TGTGCCAGCAGCTTAAACCGGGACAGGGGTGCCAATGAGCAGTTCTTC
CASSLNRDRGANEQFF
>NA|TRBD1|TRBV7-2|TRBJ1-6
TGTGCCAGCAGCTTGATGGGGACAGGGGGCCATCGTAATTCACCCCTCCACTTT
CASSLMGTGGHRNSPLHF
>NA|TRBD1|TRBV10-3|TRBJ2-1
TGTGCCATCAGTGAGTCGGTGGGACAGGACCCGTTCTTC
CAISESVGQDPFF
>NA|NA|TRBV19|TRBJ2-2
TGTGCCAGTAGGACGACACTATCGGGCACCGGGGAGCTGTTTTTT
CASRTTLSGTGELFF
>NA|NA|TRBV6-2/TRBV6-3|TRBJ1-1
TGTGCCAGCAGTGTTAAACTGCTGCACAACACTGAAGCTTTCTTT
CASSVKLLHNTEAFF
>NA|NA|TRBV2|TRBJ1-2
TGTGCCAGCAGTGAGTCAGGACGGTTTTATGGCTACACCTTC
CASSESGRFYGYTF
>NA|NA|TRBV3-1/TRBV3-2|TRBJ1-1
TGTGCCAGCAGTCCTAGCGGACAGATGAACACTGAAGCTTTCTTT
CASSPSGQMNTEAFF
>NA|TRBD1|TRBV6-6|TRBJ1-3
TGTGCCAGCAGCCAAGAACAGGGGTCCGGAAACACCATATATTTT
CASSQEQGSGNTIYF
>NA|TRBD2|TRBV27|TRBJ2-1
TGTGCCAGCAGTCCTAGCGGGGGTTCCTACAATGAGCAGTTCTTC
CASSPSGGSYNEQFF
>once|NA|TRBV12-3/TRBV12-4|TRBJ2-2
TGTGCCAGCAGTTTAAAACTCACCGGGGAGCTGTTTTTT
CASSLKLTGELFF
>NA|TRBD1|TRBV24-1|TRBJ1-5
TGTGCCACCAGTGATTCTGTCAGGGGGAACAATCAGCCCCAGCATTTT
CATSDSVRGNNQPQHF
>NA|NA|TRBV5-4|TRBJ1-1
TGTGCCAGCAAAGCAAACCGGGACTCAACTACCACTGAAGCTTTCTTT
CASKANRDSTTTEAFF
>NA|NA|TRBV28|TRBJ2-1
TGTGCCAGCAGTTCCCCTCTAAGCAGCTCCTACAATGAGCAGTTCTTC
CASSSPLSSSYNEQFF
>few|NA|TRBV18|TRBJ1-3
TGTGCCAGCTCACCATGGGAAAACACCATATATTTT
CASSPWENTIYF
>NA|NA|TRBV6-5|TRBJ1-6
TGTGCCAGCATTAAGGGAGGGGACAATTCACCCCTCCACTTT
CASIKGGDNSPLHF
>few|TRBD2|TRBV19|TRBJ2-7
TGTGCCAGTAGTGATCTTCTAGCGGGACTATACGAGCAGTACTTC
CASSDLLAGLYEQYF
>NA|NA|TRBV7-3|TRBJ1-3
TGTGCCAGCAGCTTAGGACCTACAGGGCACTCTGGAAACACCATATATTTT
CASSLGPTGHSGNTIYF
>NA|NA|TRBV12-3/TRBV12-4|TRBJ2-3
TGTGCCAGCAGACTCACAGGCACAGATACGCAGTATTTT
CASRLTGTDTQYF
>few|NA|TRBV18|TRBJ2-1
TGTGCCAGCTCACCACGGAGCGCGTCCTACAATGAGCAGTTCTTC
CASSPRSASYNEQFF